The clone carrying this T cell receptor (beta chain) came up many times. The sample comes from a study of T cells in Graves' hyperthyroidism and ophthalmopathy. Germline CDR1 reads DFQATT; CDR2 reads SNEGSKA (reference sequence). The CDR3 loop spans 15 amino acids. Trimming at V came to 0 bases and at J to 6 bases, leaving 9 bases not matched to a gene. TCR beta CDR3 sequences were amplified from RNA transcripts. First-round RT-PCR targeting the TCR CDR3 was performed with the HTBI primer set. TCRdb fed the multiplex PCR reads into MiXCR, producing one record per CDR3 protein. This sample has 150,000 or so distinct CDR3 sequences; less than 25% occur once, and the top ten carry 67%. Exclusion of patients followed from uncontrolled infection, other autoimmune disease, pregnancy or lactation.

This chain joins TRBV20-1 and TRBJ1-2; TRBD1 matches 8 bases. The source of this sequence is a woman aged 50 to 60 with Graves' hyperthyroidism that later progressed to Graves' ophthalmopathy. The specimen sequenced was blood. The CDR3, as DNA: TGCAGTGCTAGAGATCGGGACAGGCTGGGGGATGGCTACACCTTC. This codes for CSARDRDRLGDGYTF.